This TCR beta chain was captured by sequencing in a study of shared clonotypes between healthy human individuals. This was a deep-level run. The assay was immunoSEQ multiplex PCR, and TCRdb's table has in-frame clones only and misses some. The sample lists 2 million to 3 million clones, approximately 94% seen once, with about 0.34% in the top ten. The CDR3 is 13 amino acids. V was pared by 4 bases and J by 4 bases, with 7 bases between. CDR1 is ENHRY and CDR2 is SYGVKD in the germline V gene. The receptor was isolated from a man aged 18 to 30 in good health. Some clones in this sample may be carry-over from other donors' samples. The chain carries TRBV10-3 and TRBJ2-2, with D unclear. Sequencing was done on a sample of naive CD4+ T cells from PBMCs. The sample's subset: CD45RA+ positively selected. The CDR3 DNA follows: TGTGCCATCAGTGGTGGGCGCACCGGGGAGCTGTTTTTT. Its protein product is CAISGGRTGELFF.